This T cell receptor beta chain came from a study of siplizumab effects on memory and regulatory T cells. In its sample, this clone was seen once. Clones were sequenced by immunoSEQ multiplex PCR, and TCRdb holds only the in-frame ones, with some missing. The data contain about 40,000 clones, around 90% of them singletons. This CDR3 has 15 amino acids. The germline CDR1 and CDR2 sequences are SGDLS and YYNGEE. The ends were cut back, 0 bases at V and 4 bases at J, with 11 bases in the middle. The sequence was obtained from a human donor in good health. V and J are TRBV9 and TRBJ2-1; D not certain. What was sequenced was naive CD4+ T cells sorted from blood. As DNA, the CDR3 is TGTGCCAGCAGCGTAGAAGGTGGTTCTTACAATGAGCAGTTCTTC. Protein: CASSVEGGSYNEQFF.